The subject of this entry is one TCR beta chain. Its antigen target is currently unknown. No base quality values were provided; no much bigger clone lies one nucleotide off. V loses 1 base of germline sequence and J loses 0 bases, and the interval between the two ends is 7 bases. Measured from the cysteine to the phenylalanine, the CDR3 is 15 residues long. The only DNA kept is the CDR3, 45 bases in frame from the first base. The germline V gene gives CDR1 as SGHTA and CDR2 as FQGNSA. Library preparation used the immunoSEQ multiplex PCR assay. The multiplex PCR relied on a mix of 60 forward primers for TCR Vbeta segments and 13 reverse primers for TCR Jbeta segments. The CDR3 region of rearranged TCR beta genes was amplified from genomic DNA with a multiplex PCR assay. The Illumina HiSeq System was used to sequence the amplified TCR beta libraries as 87-base-pair reads. Concerning the study's data processing: Across the 670 or so repertoires, a later analysis counted around 80 million unique TCR beta chains, 9.5 million to 13 million of which were shared by at least two donors. Raw reads were error-corrected and collapsed into unique sequences with a nearest-neighbor algorithm that merged closely related sequences to remove PCR and sequencing errors. CDR3 sequences were aligned to IMGT reference sequences to assign V, D and J gene segments. Each retained sequence needed at least a six-nucleotide match to both a V gene segment and a J gene segment. A rearrangement was called productive if the CDR3 had no stop codons and remained in frame with V and J, and every other rearrangement was called non-productive. CDR3 was defined according to IMGT convention as the region running from the second conserved V-encoded cysteine to the conserved J-encoded phenylalanine. The earlier analysis of 587 of the donors excluded any sequence lacking an unambiguous match to a single V gene segment. An earlier analysis of 587 of the donors called V segments functional above 56.7% productive rearrangements and segregating when the between-donor standard deviation exceeded 5%. A statistical classification framework was built to diagnose cytomegalovirus status from the catalog of TCR beta chain sequences. V and J gene assignment, in a later analysis, came from comparing TCR nucleotide sequences with IMGT/GENE-DB human TR gene sequences. A later analysis assigned CDR3 sequences and most-parsimonious VDJ recombination scenarios with the TCRdist pipeline. In a later analysis, each TCR beta chain was defined by its CDR3 amino acid sequence together with its V-gene family, and reads lacking a unique V-gene family were excluded. As a way to deal with suspected cross-contamination and a sequencing artifact, a later analysis dropped approximately 590 nucleotide sequences that were highly shared and had low generation probability. In a later analysis, a clonal expansion index for each public chain was calculated from normalized within-repertoire ranks of inferred template counts. Generation probabilities in a later analysis came from a VDJ recombination model fitted to out-of-frame rearrangements, and those results were checked against IGoR. A later analysis scored TCR-TCR, TCR-HLA and TCR-CMV co-occurrence with hypergeometric tests, applying a repertoire-size bias correction to TCR pairs. In a later analysis, false discovery rates were estimated by permuting HLA or CMV assignments 20 times. In a later analysis, co-occurring TCRs were grouped using DBSCAN, and TCRdist sequence similarity was added for clustering within HLA-allele-positive subsets. Repertoires with fewer than 30,000 or more than 120,000 public chains, plus five repertoires with anomalous nucleotide sharing, were excluded from co-occurrence clustering. TCRdb provides this immuneACCESS table in a form limited to in-frame rearrangements. Some clones are lacking; in checked studies, under half of them reflect an unresolved V gene, and why the rest are absent is not known. From that table come the V and J calls and clone size; the DNA was used to work out D and trimming. This sample has some 130,000 clones in its table, and 75% to 85% of those were observed once. The top ten clones comprise 2% to 3% of the sample.

The entry originates in a study of cytomegalovirus exposure and HLA in healthy donors (dated by TCRdb to about 2017). About the investigation overall: An earlier analysis of several hundred of the donors reported about 280 Gb of sequence data and 90 million to 120 million unique TCR beta sequences obtained from around 170 million T cells. Approximately 310 gigabases of sequencing data and approximately 80 million unique TCR sequences were included in an early release covering 550 to 800 HLA-typed donors. Of the 300 to 500 genotyped donors, 75% to 85% were placed in the genetic ancestry cluster associated with self-reported Caucasian donors. The study aimed to test whether signatures of past pathogen exposure could be identified by cataloging public T cell receptors. The study profiled the T cell repertoires of hundreds of subjects by immunosequencing and related them to cytomegalovirus serostatus. In addition to the first cohort of 666 subjects, a separate validation cohort of approximately 120 different subjects was used. To predict cytomegalovirus infection status, the study combined high-throughput TCR immunosequencing, statistical association of individual TCRs with disease status, and machine learning. In a later analysis, previously published TCR beta repertoires from more than 500 donors were re-analyzed and high-resolution HLA genotyping was added so that TCR occurrence patterns could be studied. In the later analysis, no new phenotypic data were used to find candidate immune exposures; instead, reliance was placed on TCR beta sequences and their occurrence across donors. An earlier analysis of more than 450 of the donors used high-throughput TCR beta sequencing to judge whether each TCR beta V gene segment behaved as functional or pseudogenic. Donor age, sex, ethnicity and CMV serostatus were compiled alongside the repertoire data. In a later genetic analysis, genome-wide SNP genotypes for about three fifths of the 666 donors were used, and that subset was treated as a discovery cohort. All discovery cohort repertoires had been generated on a single sequencing platform. HLA typing included class I and class II loci at four-digit resolution. The number of donors typed differed by locus, with about 629-630 for A, B, C, DRB1 and DQB1, roughly 520 for DQA1, 606 for DPA1, and 472 for DPB1. About five DR-DQ haplotypes were treated as single units for association and clustering because of strong linkage in the cohort. On average, roughly 250,000 unique TCR beta nucleotide sequences were sequenced per donor among 300 to 500 genotyped donors of the cohort, with roughly 18% of those sequences being non-productive.

The cohort consisted of approximately 690 healthy bone marrow donors. At the time of sampling, every cohort member was nominally healthy, though immune exposures that went unrecorded were likely present. The donor was CMV seronegative and belonged to the group of over 300 seronegative cohort members. A peripheral blood sample was collected from each donor, and TCR beta sequencing was performed on peripheral blood mononuclear cells. Genomic DNA was extracted from the blood cell samples with the Qiagen DNeasy Blood Extraction Kit. Summary of the overall study and its limitations: When HLA alleles, especially DR and DQ, strongly co-occurred, TCR associations were difficult to assign to individual alleles. In vitro tests confirmed that three of the cytomegalovirus-associated TCR beta chains recognize cytomegalovirus antigens. The study gave a list of 150 to 200 TCR beta chains associated with cytomegalovirus. HLA typing was unavailable for some donors at each locus, so association tests used only the typed subset. In a later genetic analysis, fewer N-insertions in productive TCRs were reported among donors in an Asian-associated ancestry cluster than the approximately 630-donor mean. Cytomegalovirus status was reported to be diagnosed by the classifier with high specificity and sensitivity in both the original and validation cohorts. The authors suggested that the approach could potentially be generalized to other disease states and immunological phenotypes. A later analysis found that HLA-associated TCR beta chains were more clonally expanded and had lower generation probabilities than equally common non-associated chains. A later analysis found that most CMV-associated TCR beta chains appeared HLA-restricted, with HLA associations seemingly driven largely by CMV exposure. The earlier analysis of some 560 of the donors excluded approximately 15 rarely observed V segments, including chromosome 9 orphons, because counts were too low. Presence/absence analyses assumed roughly uniform sequencing depth across donors, an assumption that may not hold. Broadly in line with IMGT annotations, most TCR beta V segments showed up in productive rearrangements about 87% or about 30% of the time in an earlier analysis of 587 of the donors. Several of the top co-occurrence clusters appeared to be linked to parvovirus B19, influenza, CMV and Epstein-Barr virus, according to a later analysis. A group of highly shared sequence variants was considered likely to be a technical artifact of the sequencing pipeline. Correlated functional status among segregating V segments might reflect linkage disequilibrium, but an unknown experimental factor could not be ruled out. According to a later analysis, TCR association rates differed among HLA loci, with DRB1 alleles showing the most associated TCRs and HLA-C alleles showing the fewest. While some public TCRs were present in many individuals, most TCR sequences turned up only very rarely across donors. A further reported finding was that TCR beta sequences accurately predicted the HLA-A and HLA-B alleles for most subjects in the first cohort. At a false discovery rate of 0.05, a later analysis linked some 18,000 TCR beta sequences to specific HLA alleles. Because the 87-base-pair reads could not distinguish some IMGT-functional V segments, including TRBV6-2 and TRBV6-3, those segments were excluded. Only TCR beta chains were sequenced in this cohort, and the absence of alpha or paired-chain data limited detectable features. In a later genetic analysis, a missense DCLRE1C variant was associated with V-gene and J-gene trimming of TCR beta chains, and the association was replicated in an independent cohort. CMV serostatus was the only immune exposure information available for the cohort.

Recombination connected TRBV7-2 to TRBJ2-1; a confident D gene designation cannot be given. The source of this sequence is a young man in good health and CMV-seronegative. The sample taken for sequencing was PBMCs. CDR3 protein: CASSLDSSSYNEQFF. The nucleotide sequence reads TGTGCCAGCAGCTTAGACTCCTCCTCCTACAATGAGCAGTTCTTC.